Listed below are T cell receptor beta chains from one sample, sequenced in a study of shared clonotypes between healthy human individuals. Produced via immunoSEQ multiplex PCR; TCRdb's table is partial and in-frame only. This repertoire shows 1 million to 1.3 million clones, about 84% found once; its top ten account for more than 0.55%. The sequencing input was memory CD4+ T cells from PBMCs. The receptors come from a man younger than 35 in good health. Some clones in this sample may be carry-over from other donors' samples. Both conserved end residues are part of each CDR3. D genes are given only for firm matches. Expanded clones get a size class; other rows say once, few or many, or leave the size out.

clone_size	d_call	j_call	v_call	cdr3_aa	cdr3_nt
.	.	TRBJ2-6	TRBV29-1	CSVEPRSGANVLTF	TGCAGCGTTGAACCCAGGTCTGGGGCCAACGTCCTGACTTTC
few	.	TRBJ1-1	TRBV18	CASSPRGENTEAFF	TGTGCCAGCTCACCGAGAGGTGAGAACACTGAAGCTTTCTTT
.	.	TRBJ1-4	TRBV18	CASSPFRAPNEKLFF	TGTGCCAGCTCACCCTTCAGGGCTCCTAATGAAAAACTGTTTTTT
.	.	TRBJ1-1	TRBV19	CASSPLGVRNTEAFF	TGTGCCAGTAGCCCTCTAGGGGTACGGAACACTGAAGCTTTCTTT
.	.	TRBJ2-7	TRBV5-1	CASSLGPAYEQYF	TGCGCCAGCAGCCTAGGACCCGCCTACGAGCAGTACTTC
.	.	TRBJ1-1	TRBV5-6	CASTGARNTEAFF	TGTGCCAGCACCGGTGCGAGGAACACTGAAGCTTTCTTT
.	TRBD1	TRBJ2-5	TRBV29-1	CSVPKTGFGETQYF	TGCAGCGTTCCAAAGACAGGGTTTGGAGAGACCCAGTACTTC
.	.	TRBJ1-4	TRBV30	CAWSVLNEKLFF	TGTGCCTGGAGTGTGCTTAATGAAAAACTGTTTTTT
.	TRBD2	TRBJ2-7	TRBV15	CATSRGGSNYEQYF	TGTGCCACCAGCAGAGGCGGGAGTAACTACGAGCAGTACTTC
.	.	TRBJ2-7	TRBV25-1	CASSETNPTYEQYF	TGTGCCAGCAGTGAGACCAACCCTACCTACGAGCAGTACTTC
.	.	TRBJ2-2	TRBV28	CASCRQANTGELFF	TGTGCCAGCTGCCGACAGGCGAACACCGGGGAGCTGTTTTTT
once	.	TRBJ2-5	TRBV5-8	CASSPGGMRETQYF	TGTGCCAGCAGCCCTGGGGGAATGCGAGAGACCCAGTACTTC
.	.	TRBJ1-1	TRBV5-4	CASSFRGRTEAFF	TGTGCCAGCAGCTTTCGGGGTCGGACTGAAGCTTTCTTT
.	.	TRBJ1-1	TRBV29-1	CSVERAGRTEAFF	TGCAGCGTGGAGAGGGCAGGGCGAACTGAAGCTTTCTTT
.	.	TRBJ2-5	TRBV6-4	CASSEWQEYSGSELSETQYF	TGTGCCAGCAGTGAATGGCAGGAATATAGCGGTTCCGAGTTAAGCGAGACCCAGTACTTC
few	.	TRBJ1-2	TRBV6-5	CASTVAQDHYGYTF	TGTGCCAGCACCGTGGCACAGGACCACTATGGCTACACCTTC
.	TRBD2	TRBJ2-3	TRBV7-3	CASSRGLESDTQYF	TGTGCCAGCAGTCGAGGACTAGAGTCAGATACGCAGTATTTT
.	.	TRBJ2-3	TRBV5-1	CASSLGVITDTQYF	TGCGCCAGCAGCTTGGGGGTCATAACAGATACGCAGTATTTT
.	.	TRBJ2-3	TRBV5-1	CASSNPASTDTQYF	TGCGCCAGCAGCAACCCAGCTAGCACAGATACGCAGTATTTT
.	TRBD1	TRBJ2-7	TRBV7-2	CASSLSLGQGSYEQYF	TGTGCCAGCAGCTTGAGTCTAGGACAGGGGTCCTACGAGCAGTACTTC
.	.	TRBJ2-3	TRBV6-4	CASSHDSGTQYF	TGTGCCAGCAGTCACGACAGTGGTACGCAGTATTTT
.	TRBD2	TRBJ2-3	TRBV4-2	CASSQGGRGTDTQYF	TGTGCCAGCAGCCAAGGGGGGAGGGGCACAGATACGCAGTATTTT
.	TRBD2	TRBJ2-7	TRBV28	CASSPSGVSYEQYF	TGTGCCAGCAGTCCTAGCGGAGTGAGCTACGAGCAGTACTTC
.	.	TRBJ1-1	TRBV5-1	CASSLDGRASTEAFF	TGCGCCAGCAGCTTGGACGGCAGGGCAAGCACTGAAGCTTTCTTT
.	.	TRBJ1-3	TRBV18	CASLNPFDRLLGNTIYF	TGTGCCAGCCTTAACCCATTTGACAGGCTGCTTGGAAACACCATATATTTT
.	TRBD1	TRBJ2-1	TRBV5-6	CASSLTGGTNEQFF	TGTGCCAGCAGCTTGACAGGGGGCACGAATGAGCAGTTCTTC
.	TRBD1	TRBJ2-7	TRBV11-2	CASSLDWGQGSFEQYF	TGTGCCAGCAGCTTAGATTGGGGACAGGGGTCCTTCGAGCAGTACTTC
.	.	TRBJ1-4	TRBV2	CASVTALNEKLFF	TGTGCCAGCGTAACAGCCCTTAATGAAAAACTGTTTTTT
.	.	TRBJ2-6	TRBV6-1	CASSARPRAGANVLTF	TGTGCCAGCAGTGCCCGACCCCGAGCTGGGGCCAACGTCCTGACTTTC
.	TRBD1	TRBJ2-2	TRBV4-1	CASSQGDRSAGELFF	TGCGCCAGCAGCCAGGGGGACAGGTCAGCCGGGGAGCTGTTTTTT
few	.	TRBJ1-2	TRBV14	CASSQIQGINYGYTF	TGTGCCAGCAGCCAAATCCAGGGGATTAACTATGGCTACACCTTC
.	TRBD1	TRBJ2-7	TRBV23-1	CASKTGGYEQYF	TGCGCCAGCAAGACAGGGGGCTACGAGCAGTACTTC
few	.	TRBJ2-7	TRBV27	CQTGPLAKPYEQYF	TGTCAAACTGGTCCGCTAGCCAAGCCCTACGAGCAGTACTTC
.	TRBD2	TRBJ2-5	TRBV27	CASSLFQLAGGQETQYF	TGTGCCAGCAGTTTATTTCAGTTAGCGGGAGGGCAAGAGACCCAGTACTTC
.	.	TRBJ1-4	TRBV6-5	CASSYRGYNEKLFF	TGTGCCAGCAGTTACCGGGGATATAATGAAAAACTGTTTTTT
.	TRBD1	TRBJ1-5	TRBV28	CASSLSGRGLGPQHF	TGTGCCAGCAGTTTATCGGGCAGGGGGCTGGGGCCCCAGCATTTT